This TCR beta chain was identified in a study of cytomegalovirus exposure and HLA in healthy donors (TCRdb year 2017). Looking at the study overall: A later analysis indicated that the 120 or so validation repertoires were generated on the platform also employed for the 700 or so repertoires of the first cohort. To predict cytomegalovirus infection status, the study combined high-throughput TCR immunosequencing, statistical association of individual TCRs with disease status, and machine learning. The study aimed to test whether cataloging public T cell receptors could reveal signatures of past pathogen exposure. In addition to the first cohort of hundreds of subjects, a separate validation cohort of 120 different subjects was used. Study-wide findings and limitations: Cytomegalovirus status was reported to be diagnosed by the classifier with high specificity and sensitivity in both the original and validation cohorts. A few of the identified cytomegalovirus-associated TCR beta chains were confirmed in vitro to be specific for cytomegalovirus antigens. The study listed 150 to 200 TCR beta chains as associated with cytomegalovirus. In a later analysis, TCRs clustered in the first cohort were found to also tend to co-occur in the 120 validation repertoires, with 90% to 95% of cluster scores above 0. A later analysis lacked HLA typing for the validation cohort, so it scored co-occurrence in that cohort across all 120 or so repertoires. The authors suggested that the approach could potentially be extended to other disease states and immunological phenotypes. Most TCR sequences were seen in very few donors, while some public TCRs were found in many individuals.

The sample holds one count of this clone. What this receptor recognizes is not known. Base-call qualities are not available, and no considerably larger clone is one nucleotide away. Including the terminal cysteine and phenylalanine, the CDR3 comprises 14 residues. CDR3 DNA only is kept here, 42 bases in frame from base 1. The library relied on the immunoSEQ multiplex PCR assay. The authors' pipeline ran thus. To diagnose cytomegalovirus status from the catalog of TCR beta chain sequences, a statistical classification framework was built. TCRdb took this table from immuneACCESS and kept in-frame rearrangements with V and J called. Such tables lack part of the clones; where checked against another copy, unresolved V genes explain under half of the gap, and the rest is unexplained. Clonal size and the V and J genes are those of that table, whereas D and trimming came from the DNA. A total of under 200,000 clones appear in this sample, about 95% of them only once. About 0.89% of the sample rests with the top ten.

The donors belonged to the validation cohort of about 130 subjects, which was separate from the roughly 670-subject first cohort. The sequenced sample consisted of PBMCs. The chain employs TRBV12-2 and TRBJ1-2; the table assigns TRBD1, which was not confirmed against the DNA. TRBV12-2 is labeled a pseudogene. The sequence was obtained from a woman younger than 35 in good health and CMV-seronegative. The CDR3 here reads CASREFRANYGYTF. The nucleotide sequence is TGTGCAAGTCGCGAGTTCAGGGCTAACTATGGCTACACCTTC.